The 8 T cell receptor beta chains below come from one sample, sequenced in a study of T cell responses to AZD1222 COVID-19 vaccine. Measured with immunoSEQ multiplex PCR; TCRdb has only the in-frame clones, and not every one. Of about 110,000 clones listed, around 83% are singletons. The source material was peripheral blood, sampled on day 0 of AZD1222 vaccination. The receptors were gathered from an adult in good health.

This clone was found once. V usage is TRBV3-1 (or the pseudogene TRBV3-2) and J usage is TRBJ2-7, with TRBD1 identical over 10 bases. J was trimmed by 3 bases and V by 7 bases; bases with no gene match: 9. Germline V gives CDR1 LGHDT, CDR2 YNNKEL (reference sequence). This CDR3 is 15 amino acids long. CDR3 in amino acids: CASTPGTGVVYEQYF. The CDR3 bases are TGTGCCAGCACACCCGGGACAGGGGTGGTCTACGAGCAGTACTTC.

The CDR3 DNA follows: TGTGCCAGCAGCCCACGACAGGATTCAGTCGTCAATCAGCCCCAGCATTTT. Its protein product is CASSPRQDSVVNQPQHF. The rearrangement joins TRBV3-1 (or the pseudogene TRBV3-2) to TRBJ1-5; maybe TRBD1 (6 bases). This CDR3 has 17 amino acids. Per germline, CDR1 LGHDT and CDR2 YNNKEL (reference sequence). V was cut by 4 bases and J by 3 bases, with 19 bases left in between.

CDR3 bases: TGTGCCAGCAGCCACCGGGACAGCCTTTCAAACACCATATATTTT. As protein: CASSHRDSLSNTIYF. The chain uses TRBV3-1 (or the pseudogene TRBV3-2) and TRBJ1-3, with TRBD1 matching over 7 bases. The ends lost 3 bases at V and 6 bases at J; junction bases unmatched: 8. In germline, CDR1 is LGHDT, CDR2 YNNKEL (reference sequence). The CDR3 totals 15 residues.

The chain carries TRBV7-6 and TRBJ1-4; D not resolved. V was cut by 5 bases and J by 8 bases, with 12 bases left in between. CDR1 and CDR2 from the germline V gene are SGHVS and FNYEAQ. This CDR3 region has 13 residues. DNA of the CDR3: TGTGCCAGCAGCCGCAGAATCGGGGAAAAACTGTTTTTT. It specifies CASSRRIGEKLFF.

V gene TRBV6-5 combines with J gene TRBJ1-1; TRBD1 might be the D (5 bases). V lost 0 bases and J 1 base, leaving 12 bases between the germline ends. The CDR3 has 16 amino acids. Germline CDR1 is MNHEY and CDR2 is SVGAGI. The CDR3 DNA reads TGTGCCAGCAGTTACTCTAGGCAGGGTGGGAACACTGAAGCTTTCTTT. It codes for CASSYSRQGGNTEAFF.

This clone was picked up one time. CDR3: CASSLGRVDYSNQPQHF. The CDR3 nucleotides read TGTGCCAGCTCACTCGGAAGGGTAGATTATAGCAATCAGCCCCAGCATTTT. This chain links TRBV18 with TRBJ1-5, with D uncertain. The CDR3 length is 17 residues. V was trimmed by 4 bases and J by 0 bases, leaving 16 bases between them. The V gene's germline CDR1 is KGHSH and CDR2 LQKENI.

This clone was found once. The V and J genes are TRBV5-1 and TRBJ2-2; 11 bases map to TRBD2. The CDR3 contains 15 residues. Trimming at V came to 4 bases and at J to 1 base, leaving 0 bases not matched to a gene. Germline CDR1 SGHRS, CDR2 YFSETQ. DNA for the CDR3: TGCGCCAGCAGCACTAGCGGGGGGAACACCGGGGAGCTGTTTTTT. Amino acids: CASSTSGGNTGELFF.

CDR3 residues: CASTLGTGNYSPLHF. For the CDR3, the DNA is TGTGCCAGCACTTTGGGGACAGGCAATTATTCACCCCTCCACTTT. The J gene is TRBJ1-6, the V gene TRBV6-5; 8 nucleotides agree with TRBD1. Germline CDR1 is MNHEY and CDR2 is SVGAGI. Trimming took 7 bases from V and 8 from J; bases not matched to a gene: 10. The CDR3 is 15 residues long.